The T cell receptor beta chain described here comes from a study of blood T cells in healthy people across ages. With a J-beta primer mix and a sample-barcoded 5' primer, a second PCR ran roughly 6 to 11 cycles. Sequencing of every sample gave 2.5 million or more CDR3-containing paired-end reads. TCRdb fed the 5' RACE reads into MiXCR, producing one record per CDR3 protein. The sample holds about 570,000 distinct CDR3 sequences; about 25% are singletons and the top ten take roughly 20%. The study's findings and limits: Naive CD4+ cells and diversity were both higher in long-lived donors than in aged donors. Per-million-T-cell TCR beta diversity fell roughly linearly with age.

This clonotype was seen more than once but under ten times. Antigen specificity is unknown. The germline V gene encodes CDR1 SGHTA and CDR2 FQGNSA. V was shortened by 3 bases and J by 0 bases, with 9 bases between the two germline ends. The CDR3 loop spans 14 amino acids. Isolated PBMCs totaled at least 6 million in each sample. V is TRBV7-2 and J is TRBJ2-7, with D unresolved. The sample consisted of blood. This receptor was identified in a woman in her 70s in good health. The CDR3 DNA is TGTGCCAGCAGCTTCGTAGGGTCCTCCTACGAGCAGTACTTC. It codes for CASSFVGSSYEQYF.